This T cell receptor beta chain was sequenced in a study of shared clonotypes between healthy human individuals. The CDR3 consists of 15 residues. V was trimmed by 8 bases and J by 1 base, leaving 20 bases between them. Germline loops: CDR1 SQVTM, CDR2 ANQGSEA. The method was immunoSEQ multiplex PCR; TCRdb's version includes in-frame clones alone and lacks a portion of them. In the table there are roughly 490,000 clones, about 82% of which are singletons. J is TRBJ1-2 and V is TRBV29-1; weak D call: TRBD1 (5 bases). The sequencing sample was made of PBMCs. This TCR was recovered from a woman aged 35 to 49 in good health. Some clones in this sample may be carry-over from other donors' samples. As DNA, the CDR3 is TGCAGCACCGAACCAGGGTACGGCTTTAACTATGGCTACACCTTC. Encoded protein: CSTEPGYGFNYGYTF.